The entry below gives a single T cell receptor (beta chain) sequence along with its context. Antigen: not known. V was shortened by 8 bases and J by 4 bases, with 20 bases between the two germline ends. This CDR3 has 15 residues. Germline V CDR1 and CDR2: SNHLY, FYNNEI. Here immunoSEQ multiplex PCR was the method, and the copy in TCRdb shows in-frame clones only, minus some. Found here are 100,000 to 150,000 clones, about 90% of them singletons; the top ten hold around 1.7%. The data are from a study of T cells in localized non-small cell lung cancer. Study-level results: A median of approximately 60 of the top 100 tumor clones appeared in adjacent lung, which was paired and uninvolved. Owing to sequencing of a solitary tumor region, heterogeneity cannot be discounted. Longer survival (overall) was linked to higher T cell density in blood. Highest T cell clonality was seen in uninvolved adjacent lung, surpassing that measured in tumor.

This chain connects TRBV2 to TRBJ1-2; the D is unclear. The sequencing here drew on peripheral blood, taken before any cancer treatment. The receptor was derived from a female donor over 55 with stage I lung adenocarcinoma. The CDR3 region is CASAQIRMDPYGYTF. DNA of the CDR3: TGTGCCAGCGCCCAGATTCGGATGGACCCCTATGGCTACACCTTC.